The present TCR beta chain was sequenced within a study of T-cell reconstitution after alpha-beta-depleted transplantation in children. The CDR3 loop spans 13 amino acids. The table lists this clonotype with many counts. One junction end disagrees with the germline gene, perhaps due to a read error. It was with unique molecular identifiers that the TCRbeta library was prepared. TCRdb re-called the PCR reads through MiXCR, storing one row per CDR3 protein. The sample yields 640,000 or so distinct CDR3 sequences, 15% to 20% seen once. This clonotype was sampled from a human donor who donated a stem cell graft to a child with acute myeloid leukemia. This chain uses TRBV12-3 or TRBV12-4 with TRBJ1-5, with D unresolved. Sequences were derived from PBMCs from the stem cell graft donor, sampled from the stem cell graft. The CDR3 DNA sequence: TGTGCCAGCAGCTTAGCCGGCAATCAGCCCCAGCATTTT. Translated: CASSLAGNQPQHF.